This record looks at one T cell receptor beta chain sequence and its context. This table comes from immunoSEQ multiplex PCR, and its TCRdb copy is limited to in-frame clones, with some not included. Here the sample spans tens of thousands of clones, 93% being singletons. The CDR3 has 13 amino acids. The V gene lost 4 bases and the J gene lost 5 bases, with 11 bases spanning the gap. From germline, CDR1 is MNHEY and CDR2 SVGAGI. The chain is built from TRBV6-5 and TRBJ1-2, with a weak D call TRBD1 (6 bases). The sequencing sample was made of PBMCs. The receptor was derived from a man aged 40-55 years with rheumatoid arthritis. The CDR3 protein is CASSFEGGYGYTF. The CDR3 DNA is TGTGCCAGCAGTTTCGAGGGGGGTTATGGCTACACCTTC.